The clone carrying this T cell receptor (beta chain) was seen once. The germline V gene encodes CDR1 MGHDK and CDR2 SYGVNS. Deletions cut 8 bases from V and 5 bases from J, with 12 bases between. The CDR3 is 12 amino acids. This entry is derived from a study of blood T cell repertoires in COVID-19. Study information: Nucleic acid was either cDNA or gDNA, and it came from T cells, B-cell-depleted T cells, or PBMCs.

Residents of 24 US areas, aged roughly 18 to 89 years, made up the participants. Donors were grouped by their self-reported clinical history. Data came from immunoSEQ multiplex PCR; TCRdb stores just in-frame clones and leaves some out. Of roughly 340,000 clones listed, 85% to 90% are singletons. The sequence was collected from a man between 18 and 29 years old who had recovered from COVID-19. This sequence joins TRBV25-1 and TRBJ2-5, with a weak D call TRBD1 (5 bases). Material for sequencing was PBMCs or T cells enriched from blood (not recorded which). The CDR3, as DNA: TGTGCCAGCGCCGACAGTTTGGAGACCCAGTACTTC. Translation: CASADSLETQYF.